This T cell receptor (beta chain) appears in the sequencing data of a study of T cell changes during pregnancy in multiple sclerosis. In germline, CDR1 is PRHDT, CDR2 FYEKMQ (reference sequence). Deletions cut 8 bases from V and 4 bases from J, with 8 bases between. The CDR3 totals 11 residues. This table comes from immunoSEQ multiplex PCR, and its TCRdb copy is limited to in-frame clones, with some not included. This sample yields 75,000 to 95,000 clones, of which about 92% are seen a single time; roughly 2.5% belongs to the top ten. V usage is TRBV13 and J usage is TRBJ1-1; D is perhaps TRBD1 (6 bases). Sequenced material: peripheral blood, taken in the second trimester of pregnancy. This clonotype was obtained from a female donor with multiple sclerosis, enrolled in a pregnancy study. The CDR3 bases are TGTGCCAGCCAGGGGAGCACTGAAGCTTTCTTT. It specifies CASQGSTEAFF.